This T cell receptor beta chain was documented in a study of blood T cells in healthy people across ages (dated by TCRdb to the mid-2010s). For the study in its entirety: In model experiments, template switching captured about one uniquely barcoded TCR beta cDNA molecule for every two T cells. Age-related changes in TCR beta repertoire diversity were measured in the study by deep sequencing normalized with unique cDNA molecular identifiers. Donors were grouped into four age groups: young (average 16 years), middle-aged (roughly 40), aged (roughly 67) and long-lived (about 89). To avoid experimental bias, donors of different ages were randomly spread across the sequencing lanes. The study analyzed two additional independent replicas of 1 million unique cDNA reads from the same blood draw for two donors, one aged 18 to 29 and one aged 80 or older.

The donors were 40 or so Caucasian individuals from Russia, aged 6 to 90 years, who were systemically healthy. Each donor gave around 9.9 milliliters of peripheral blood, collected into EDTA-treated Vacutainer tubes. PBMCs were isolated by Ficoll-Paque density-gradient centrifugation, with at least 6 million obtained per sample. Trizol reagent was used to extract total RNA from PBMCs, with at least 6 micrograms per sample. The percentages of naive CD45RAhigh/CD27high T cells were determined by flow cytometry on a PBMC aliquot from every donor. As regards this clonotype: Its binding antigen is unknown. Within one base of it there is no much larger clone, and no base qualities were kept.

Library preparation was by 5' RACE. Sequencing took place on an Illumina HiSeq 2500. A second PCR of 7 to 11 cycles was performed with a sample-barcoded 5' primer and a J-beta primer mix. A template-switch 5' adaptor carrying 12 random nucleotides introduced a unique molecular identifier onto each TCR beta cDNA molecule. Each sample yielded at least 2.5 million CDR3-containing paired-end reads. First-strand cDNA synthesis was performed from all RNA using the Mint cDNA synthesis kit, with priming by a TRBC-specific oligonucleotide. Following uracil-DNA glycosylase treatment, all cDNA underwent a first 18-cycle PCR with the universal primers M1SS and BC2_uni_R. Per the authors' processing: For normalization, 1 million high-quality reads were randomly selected from each sample, with every read carrying a distinct molecular identifier. Instead of being binned into consensus sequences, reads with shared molecular identifiers were discarded. MiTCR, set to a Q25 quality threshold and the strictest error-elimination algorithm, was used for CDR3 identification, clonotype clustering and error correction. A nonparametric unseen species model with Euler transformation was used to estimate a lower bound on total TCR beta diversity. TCRdb reprocessing: public reads trimmed at Q25 with fastp, clones called with MiXCR, in-frame beta chains kept. When rows share a CDR3 protein, they turn into one entry using the most common DNA and genes. V and J calls and clone size were set by TCRdb, not the authors. Here the sample has 1.5 million to 2 million distinct CDR3 sequences; around 36% occur a single time. Together, the top ten hold about 11% of the sample.

The CDR3 runs 16 residues from the cysteine to the phenylalanine. The CDR3 DNA has 48 bases and is translated from base 1. Reading the germline V gene gives CDR1 SGHAT and CDR2 FQNNGV. For this chain, trimming is 5 bases at the V end and 4 bases at the J end, and the number of junction bases without a gene match is 6. Overall study results and their limits: As age increased, observed TCR beta diversity per million T cells dropped in a roughly linear way, and a significant reduction was already evident by age approximately 40. Observed TCR beta diversity correlated strongly with the percentage of naive T cells measured by flow cytometry. Estimates of total diversity based on one million sequenced T cells were considered lower bounds and underestimates. Because profiling used bulk unsorted PBMCs, naive and antigen-experienced compartments could not be compared conclusively. Because the CMV infection status of the donors was unknown, age-related changes in expanded clonotypes may potentially have been confounded. The long-lived group showed more naive CD4+ T cells, fewer expanded clones and increased TCR diversity than the aged group, suggesting age selection.

The rearrangement combines TRBV11-2 with TRBJ2-1, with 12 bases aligning to TRBD2. The source material was blood. The source of this sequence is a woman aged 25 to 45 in good health. At the DNA level, the sequence is TGTGCCAGCAGCCGCCTAGCGGGAGGGATATACAATGAGCAGTTCTTC. It translates as CASSRLAGGIYNEQFF.